This TCR beta chain is drawn from a study of shared clonotypes between healthy human individuals (dated by TCRdb to about 2020). Study-level background: A couple of women and a few men aged 18 to 49 years were included in the cohort. Leukapheresis yielded between about 0.94 and 9 billion PBMCs per donor. To estimate repertoire size and how much clonotypes are shared between individuals, the study performed deep sequencing of blood TCR repertoires from roughly five healthy adults. To increase sequencing depth and limit assay-specific biases, TCR repertoire library preparation and sequencing were carried out by different laboratories using diverse techniques. Per donor, three plates each were used for CD4 naive and CD4 memory, two for CD8 naive, and one for CD8 memory.

Using the deep immunoSEQ assay, multiplex PCR amplified TCR CDR3 regions from genomic DNA. Extracted genomic DNA from each cell subset was distributed evenly across all wells of several immunoSEQ 96-well plates, and each plate was treated as a replicate. For sorted subsets, each replicate PCR was loaded with roughly 200 ng genomic DNA, equivalent to 30,000 or so T cell genomes. The purified libraries were quantified using a Qubit 3.0 fluorometer, sized with a Bioanalyzer 2100, and then quantified again using the KAPA Library Quantification kit. Every immunoSEQ 96-well plate was sequenced on a separate single-read 150-cycle Illumina NextSeq 550 flow cell. For the original study's pipeline: The immunoSEQ output contained only junctional sequences without quality scores, so filtering could not match that applied to full-length reads. Sequences were annotated with PyIR, a Python wrapper for IgBLAST v1.9, and V/J genes and CDR3 were assigned using IMGT germline references. Reads with weak V/J assignments (E-value above 1e-6), missing CDR3, stop codons, out-of-frame junctions, or ambiguous translated residues were removed. V3J clonotypes were defined as sequences sharing the same inferred V gene, J gene, and CDR3 amino acid sequence. Percentage overlap between repertoires was calculated by dividing the number of shared unique clonotypes by the size of the smaller repertoire. Repertoire richness was assessed with RTK rarefaction, the Chao1 estimator, and Recon v2.1 estimates of unobserved clonotypes. OLGA was used to compute generation probabilities for all TCRbeta clonotypes that the gDNA method yielded from a few donors. This is the immuneACCESS table as TCRdb keeps it, with only in-frame sequences that have V and J called. A part of the clones is gone; compared with another copy, unresolved V genes explain less than half, and the rest is unexplained. V, J and clone size were drawn from that table, and D and trimming were deduced from the DNA. Across this sample there are around 1,100,000 clones, with approximately 80% seen only once. The ten largest clones add up to almost 0.9% of the sample.

To note about this clone: There is no known antigen for this receptor. No much larger clone exists at a distance of one base, and base qualities are not known.

Donors were healthy HIV-negative adults with no recently reported acute infections or vaccinations. Every donor was a Caucasian adult living in Nashville, Tennessee, USA. CD4+ T cells were enriched by magnetic negative selection, after which naive cells were positively selected on CD45RA and the negative fraction was taken as the memory subset. Blood was obtained by leukapheresis, after which PBMCs were separated by Ficoll-Histopaque density gradient centrifugation and cryopreserved in liquid nitrogen vapor phase. Purity and quantity of every magnetically sorted T cell population were checked by analytical flow cytometry. From each sorted fraction, genomic DNA was isolated and quantified by UV absorbance on a Nanodrop 2000c. Broader findings and caveats from the paper: The small number of donors limited the genetic and exposure-history diversity represented. Based on pairwise subsampling, the degree of clonotype sharing among donors was expected to be affected by sequencing depth. Sampling was limited to blood, and TCR repertoires in tissue likely differ from TCR repertoires in blood. Incomplete sequencing was indicated by rarefaction of sorted-subset datasets, despite the large sequencing depth. Sharing across a handful of donors was observed for about 5% of naive CD4, about 4% of naive CD8, 2.3% of memory CD4, and roughly 0.4% of memory CD8 clonotypes. Higher generation probabilities were observed for clonotypes shared by all four sorted-subset donors than for non-shared clonotypes. Larger estimated clonotype richness was generally found for naive subsets than for memory subsets.

Taken from cysteine to phenylalanine, the CDR3 has 14 residues. Only the CDR3 part of the read is kept: 42 bases, read in frame from the first base. The junction shows trimming of 6 bases on V and 3 bases on J, and the gene matches do not reach 6 bases of it. Reading the germline V gene gives CDR1 LGHNA and CDR2 YNFKEQ. This receptor was taken from a man between 18 and 35 years old in good health. Some clones in this sample may be carry-over from other donors' samples. Sequenced sample: memory CD4+ T cells from PBMCs. This sample's cell subset or site label indicates: CD45RA-negative fraction. The chain couples TRBV4-2 to TRBJ1-1; 8 bases in the middle match TRBD1. For the CDR3, the sequence is CASRTGEWDTEAFF. The DNA reads as follows: TGTGCCAGCAGGACAGGGGAGTGGGACACTGAAGCTTTCTTT.